This TCR beta chain emerged from a study of T-cell reconstitution after alpha-beta-depleted transplantation in children (dated by TCRdb to 2016 to 2017). Notes on the research overall: Using TCR repertoire profiling, the study followed T-cell immune reconstitution in a quantitative way in children after TCRalphabeta/CD19-depleted allogeneic hematopoietic cell transplantation.

The library was prepared using PCR. Sequencer: Illumina HiSeq 2500. TCR library preparation used molecular barcoding, with unique molecular identifiers applied to normalize quantification of the TCRbeta repertoire. TCRdb took the public reads, trimmed them with fastp at Q25, ran MiXCR for clone calling and kept in-frame beta chains. Identical CDR3 protein sequences are pooled into one entry, listed with their most common genes and DNA. The table for this sample lists hundreds of thousands of distinct CDR3 sequences; about 18% of them were counted only once. About 3.1% of the sample belongs to the ten largest clones. In the case of this clonotype: This receptor's antigen is unknown. No qualities accompany the bases; no much larger clone lies one base away.

The CDR3 numbers 14 residues from cysteine through phenylalanine. The DNA shown is the 42-base CDR3, in frame from base 1. Trimming costs V 0 bases and J 6 bases, and their ends lie 9 bases apart. CDR1 and CDR2 were assigned from the germline V gene (reference sequence) as LNHNV and YYDKDF. The V and J segments used are TRBV15 and TRBJ1-5; the D gene identity is not certain. The sequence derives from a human donor who donated a stem cell graft to a child with acute lymphoblastic leukemia. The source was PBMCs from the stem cell graft donor, collected from the stem cell graft. The nucleotide sequence reads TGTGCCACCAGCAGAGATCTGGGTTCTCAGCCCCAGCATTTT. It codes for CATSRDLGSQPQHF.